This TCR beta chain was retrieved from a study of blood T cells in healthy people across ages. General study results and limits: Any changes in expanded clonotypes were possibly confounded, as donor CMV status remained unknown.

A sample-barcoded 5' primer and a J-beta primer mix were used in a second PCR of about 7 to 12 cycles. From the 5' RACE reads, TCRdb called clonotypes with MiXCR, one entry per CDR3 protein. The sample holds 600,000 to 650,000 distinct CDR3 sequences, 45% to 65% seen once. This clonotype appeared a single time. The antigen is undetermined. The sample was blood. This TCR came from a man in his 60s in good health.

The CDR3 spells CASSFHRGEQYF. CDR3 nucleotides: TGTGCCAGCAGCTTCCACAGGGGGGAGCAGTACTTC. The V call is TRBV7-9, the J call TRBJ2-4, with TRBD1 identical over 8 bases. The CDR3 totals 12 residues. Trimming cost V 3 bases and J 13 bases; bases outside gene matches: 5. Germline V gene data show CDR1 as SEHNR and CDR2 as FQNEAQ (reference sequence).